This TCR beta chain stems from a study of beta chain features in type 1 diabetes (dated by TCRdb to 2016 to 2019). Regarding the research as a whole: Mean age, gender distribution, total cell number and subset yield were not different between patients and healthy donors. Regulatory and stem cell-like memory subsets were obtained from only 8 patients and roughly eight healthy donors, while naive and central memory subsets were obtained from all 30 or so donors. The study compared TCRB repertoires of sorted circulating CD4+ T cell subsets between recently diagnosed type 1 diabetes patients and matched healthy donors. A total of about 110 million sorted cells were examined across all samples, and the number of cells per subset was strongly correlated with RNA yield. Here is what the overall study found, with its caveats: Naive, central memory and regulatory TCRB repertoires appeared more similar among patients than among healthy donors. A moderate but significant shortening of TCRB CDR3 length was observed in type 1 diabetes patients in all four CD4+ subsets. At VDJ recombination sites, patients with type 1 diabetes made fewer insertions and deleted more nucleotides, a pattern implying thymic rearrangement abnormalities. HLA sub-analyses involved small numbers of individuals, so any influence of HLA type on TCRB rearrangement remained unresolved. Sequencing cDNA rather than genomic DNA could over-represent highly expressing activated cells, although activation and CD3 levels did not differ between groups. Shorter templates might have been favored by PCR, but patient and control samples were amplified and corrected together, so both groups would have been affected equally by any skew.

From each donor, a single peripheral blood sample of about 100 mL on average was drawn into heparinised tubes. A BD FACSAria II and a panel including CD45RO, CCR7, CD25, CD127, CD95 and CD27 were used to sort naive, central memory, regulatory and stem cell-like memory CD4+ T cells. Purity was above 95% for every sorted population. PBMCs were separated immediately by Lymphoprep density gradient centrifugation and were stained directly, without being cultured. Samples were stained and sorted in pairs, with one healthy donor and one patient per experiment, so that batch effects were minimized. This clone was seen only a few times. Its antigen specificity is not known. No base-level quality is on record; no much larger clone is a single base apart. V is reduced by 3 bases and J by 5 bases, leaving a spacing of 10 bases between them. The CDR1 and CDR2 encoded by the germline V gene are SGHVS and FNYEAQ. The CDR3 spans 13 residues, from the cysteine through the phenylalanine. CDR3 DNA is the only sequence kept; it has 39 bases, read in frame from the first base.

All of the isolated RNA was reverse transcribed with the High Capacity cDNA Reverse Transcription Kit, so expressed TCRB transcripts were sequenced. Deep immunoSEQ sequencing was performed on naive, central memory and regulatory T cell samples, with an average of about 4 million total reads per sample. Sorted cells were lysed in RLT buffer and RNA was extracted with DNase-treated RNeasy Micro or Mini kits, depending on cell number. To prevent cross-contamination, each cell subset was processed individually, whereas patient and healthy donor samples were processed jointly. The immunoSEQ multiplex PCR was used to amplify TCRB sequences from cDNA, yielding 87-bp fragments that span the CDR3 region. The amplicons were sequenced using the Illumina HiSeq platform. The study's processing was this. Synthetic template baselines were used to correct PCR bias computationally, reads within Hamming distance 2 were collapsed together, and singletons that could not be merged were discarded. Reads were aligned against IMGT so that V, D and J genes, CDR3 length and insertions or deletions at six rearrangement sites could be assigned. Within each subset, clonotype counts were normalized to the number of sorted cells before true diversity and Gini coefficients were calculated with the tcR R package. The overlap coefficient, calculated on TCRB nucleotide sequences, was used to quantify repertoire sharing. As a proxy for the pre-selection repertoire, out-of-frame TCRB sequences from naive cells were analyzed. TCRdb stores this immuneACCESS table with in-frame sequences only. Part of the clones is absent; in the studies checked, under half of the shortfall reflects unresolved V genes, and no reason is known for the rest. From that table come the V and J calls and clone size; the DNA was used to work out D and trimming. In all, the sample holds under 300,000 clones, and roughly 20% of those were seen once. Around 0.028% of the sample comes from the top ten.

The clonotype was recovered from a woman in her thirties or forties with type 1 diabetes. The chain was built from TRBV7-6 and TRBJ2-5, with an unclear D gene assignment. The sequencing input was naive CD4+ T cells from blood. Explained via the paper, the cell subset or site label denotes: true naive CD4+ T cells. The CDR3 loop reads CASSLNLEETQYF. The DNA sequence is given as TGTGCCAGCAGCTTGAATCTGGAGGAGACCCAGTACTTC.